This entry lists 30 T cell receptor beta chains sequenced from one sample in a study of Graves' ophthalmopathy and Graves' hyperthyroidism. The study amplified TCR beta CDR3 regions using RNA transcripts. A first-round RT-PCR used HTBI primers, followed by a second-round multiplex PCR. One entry per CDR3 protein, called by TCRdb with MiXCR from the multiplex PCR reads. Of about 180,000 distinct CDR3 sequences in the sample, approximately 38% were seen once. The sample was peripheral blood. These receptors came from a middle-aged woman with Graves' ophthalmopathy.

This clonotype was recorded many times. This sequence joins TRBV11-3 and TRBJ2-5; perhaps D is TRBD1 or TRBD2 (5 bases each). The V and J ends lost 2 bases and 5 bases respectively, with 12 bases between them. Germline V lookup: CDR1 SGHNT, CDR2 YENEEA. The CDR3 loop spans 14 amino acids. The CDR3 is CASSLWDGEETQYF. Written as DNA, the CDR3 is TGTGCCAGCAGCTTATGGGACGGCGAGGAGACCCAGTACTTC.

The rearrangement uses TRBV6-1 and TRBJ2-7, with a possible D match to TRBD1 (6 bases). Looked up from germline, CDR1 is MNHNS and CDR2 is SASEGT. The V and J ends lost 3 bases and 2 bases respectively, with 11 bases between them. The CDR3 totals 14 residues. In DNA, the CDR3 is TGTGCCAGCAGTGATACAGGGTCTGCCTACGAGCAGTACTTC. It specifies CASSDTGSAYEQYF.

This clonotype was detected only a few times. The V and J genes are TRBV6-2 or TRBV6-3 and TRBJ2-7; 16 nucleotides agree with TRBD2. The germline V gene encodes CDR1 MNHEY and CDR2 SVGEGT. The V segment lost 5 bases and the J segment 5 bases; nucleotides outside the gene matches: 6. CDR3 length: 16 residues. The CDR3 bases are TGTGCCAGCAGTCACCCCGGGACTAGCGGGAGGGACGAGCAGTACTTC. It yields the protein CASSHPGTSGRDEQYF.

The chain links TRBV12-3 or TRBV12-4 to TRBJ1-1, with D perhaps TRBD1 (5 bases). There are 14 residues in the CDR3. V shed 6 bases and J shed 9 bases, with 20 bases lying between them. In DNA form, the CDR3 reads TGTGCCAGCAGCCAGGGTCGGACCTACTTACAAGCTTTCTTT. The encoded protein is CASSQGRTYLQAFF.

This clonotype was seen repeatedly, ten times or more. V gene TRBV30 combines with J gene TRBJ1-2; possibly TRBD1 for D (6 bases). This CDR3 spans 11 amino acids. Germline lookup yields CDR1 GTSNPN and CDR2 SVGIG (reference sequence). With 7 bases removed from V and 8 bases from J, the gap between germline ends came to 14 bases. CDR3 coding DNA: TGTGCCTTCCAGGTGGGGGCCGGCTACACCTTC. It encodes CAFQVGAGYTF.

This clonotype has a count of ten or more. V usage is TRBV29-1 and J usage is TRBJ1-2, with 8 bases aligning to TRBD1. J lost 4 bases, V lost 7 bases, and 8 bases had no gene match. Germline V lookup: CDR1 SQVTM, CDR2 ANQGSEA. This CDR3 spans 13 amino acids. The CDR3 is CSAPWTGRYGYTF. For the CDR3, the DNA is TGCAGCGCCCCGTGGACAGGGCGCTATGGCTACACCTTC.

This clonotype occurred once. The CDR3 sequence: CASSPRDRGYSPLHF. The CDR3 DNA reads as TGTGCCAGCAGTCCCCGGGACAGGGGTTATTCACCCCTCCACTTT. The chain links TRBV27 to TRBJ1-6; TRBD1 matches at 10 bases. The V gene end was trimmed by 5 bases and the J gene end by 8 bases; junction bases not matched to a gene: 6. CDR3 length: 15 residues. Germline CDR1 is MNHEY and CDR2 is SMNVEV (reference sequence).

This clonotype has only one observation. The CDR3 DNA reads TGTGCCAGCACCTCGGGTTATTTGAGGACCTATGGCTACACCTTC. Translation gives CASTSGYLRTYGYTF. The chain combines TRBV12-3 or TRBV12-4 with TRBJ1-2; D remains unclear. Trimming stripped 7 bases from V and 4 bases from J, with 19 bases between. CDR3 length: 15 amino acids.

The chain's CDR3 is CASSLVQQETQYF. CDR3 nucleotide sequence: TGCGCCAGCAGCTTGGTACAGCAAGAGACCCAGTACTTC. The genes are TRBV5-1 and TRBJ2-5; D is unresolved. Germline CDR1 and CDR2: SGHRS and YFSETQ. CDR3 length equals 13 residues. V lost 0 bases and J lost 2, with 5 bases in between.

This clonotype was recorded at least ten times. V usage is TRBV6-2 or TRBV6-3 and J usage is TRBJ2-5; no definite D call. Germline V gene lookup returns CDR1 MNHEY and CDR2 SVGEGT. The CDR3 contains 14 residues. V was pared by 2 bases and J by 2 bases, with 9 bases between. The DNA for the CDR3 is TGTGCCAGCAGTTACGTGGATTGGCAAGAGACCCAGTACTTC. This encodes CASSYVDWQETQYF.

In this sample, this clonotype turned up many times. V is TRBV11-2 and J is TRBJ1-2; D possibly corresponds to TRBD1 (6 bases). This CDR3 has 13 residues. The V gene lost 5 bases and the J gene lost 8 bases, with 15 bases spanning the gap. Germline V gives CDR1 SGHAT, CDR2 FQNNGV. In nucleotides, the CDR3 is TGTGCCAGCAGCCGTGAGGGGGTGGGAGGCTACACCTTC. Amino acid sequence: CASSREGVGGYTF.

This clonotype is large (0.1 to 1%) by share. The rearrangement links TRBV12-3 or TRBV12-4 to TRBJ1-2, with D unclear. V gave up 6 bases and J gave up 1 base, with 6 bases separating them. CDR3 length: 12 amino acids. Here the CDR3 DNA reads TGTGCCAGCAGGAATGTTAACTATGGCTACACCTTC. It translates to CASRNVNYGYTF.

This clonotype was found a few times. J is TRBJ1-2 and V is TRBV27; D remains ambiguous. Germline values: CDR1 MNHEY, CDR2 SMNVEV (reference sequence). Trimming shortened V by 6 bases and J by 1 base, and 6 bases separated the two germline ends. CDR3 length: 12 residues. CDR3 sequence reads: CASRSLNYGYTF. The DNA for the CDR3 is TGTGCCAGCAGGTCTCTTAACTATGGCTACACCTTC.

This clonotype showed up many times. The chain couples TRBV6-2 or TRBV6-3 to TRBJ2-5; 11 bases fit TRBD1. Looked up from germline, CDR1 is MNHEY and CDR2 is SVGEGT. After removal of 5 bases from V and 6 bases from J, the junction contained 8 bases not matched to a gene. CDR3 length: 15 residues. The chain's CDR3 is CASSGTGQGEKTQYF. The CDR3 DNA follows: TGTGCCAGCAGTGGGACGGGACAGGGGGAGAAGACCCAGTACTTC.

This clonotype was observed many times. DNA of the CDR3: TGCGCCAGCAGACAGTCAAACTATGGCTACACCTTC. Translating gives CASRQSNYGYTF. The chain carries TRBV5-1 and TRBJ1-2, with D uncertain. Germline CDR1 is SGHRS and CDR2 is YFSETQ. The V end lost 5 bases, the J end lost 2 bases, and 7 bases lay between the germline ends. There are 12 residues in the CDR3.

The chain joins TRBV4-2 to TRBJ2-7, with 9 bases identical to TRBD2. CDR3 size: 16 residues. Trimming removed 0 bases from V and 0 bases from J; junction bases left unmatched: 3. CDR1 and CDR2 from the germline V gene are LGHNA and YNFKEQ. Written as DNA, the CDR3 is TGTGCCAGCAGCCAAGATCTAGCGGGGTTCTCCTACGAGCAGTACTTC. It yields the protein CASSQDLAGFSYEQYF.

This clonotype has ten or more counts. CDR3 amino acids: CASSPPSGSTEAFF. CDR3 in DNA: TGTGCCAGCTCACCACCGTCGGGGAGCACTGAAGCTTTCTTT. The J gene is TRBJ1-1, the V gene TRBV18; D unresolved. This CDR3 contains 14 residues. V shed 0 bases and J shed 4 bases, with 9 bases lying between them. Germline V lookup: CDR1 KGHSH, CDR2 LQKENI.

The J gene is TRBJ2-7, the V gene TRBV14, with 10 bases fitting TRBD2. After removal of 3 bases from V and 4 bases from J, the junction contained 9 bases not matched to a gene. Germline V gene data show CDR1 as SGHDN and CDR2 as FVKESK. The CDR3 runs 16 residues. The CDR3 DNA reads TGTGCCAGCAGCCACCTCAGCGGGAGGGCCCGGTACGAGCAGTACTTC. Translated, it gives CASSHLSGRARYEQYF.

This clonotype was seen at least ten times. CDR3 region: CASRLRQGQPQHF. The CDR3 region has the DNA TGTGCCAGCAGGCTAAGACAGGGGCAGCCCCAGCATTTT. The genes are TRBV12-3 or TRBV12-4 and TRBJ1-5; 8 bases agree with TRBD1. V was pared by 6 bases and J by 7 bases, with 5 bases of the junction left unmatched. The CDR3 spans 13 residues.

This clonotype has just one count. The gene calls are TRBV10-3 and TRBJ2-4, with 8 bases that match TRBD2. This CDR3 contains 15 residues. The V gene's germline CDR1 is ENHRY and CDR2 SYGVKD. V shed 3 bases and J 7 bases; nucleotides not matched to a gene: 8. This CDR3 reads CAISDRGGRGNIQYF. The CDR3 nucleotides read TGTGCCATCAGTGACCGGGGGGGCAGGGGTAACATTCAGTACTTC.

This clonotype was counted between two and nine times. The chain carries TRBV27 and TRBJ2-5, with 7 bases that match TRBD1. The CDR3 has 14 residues. Losses at the gene ends were 5 bases for V and 5 bases for J; bases not matched to a gene: 8. Germline lookup yields CDR1 MNHEY and CDR2 SMNVEV (reference sequence). CDR3: CASSTRTGPETQYF. CDR3 in DNA: TGTGCCAGCAGTACCCGGACAGGCCCGGAGACCCAGTACTTC.

This clonotype was picked up many times. V and J are TRBV28 and TRBJ1-5; 7 nucleotides line up with TRBD1. This CDR3 has 14 residues. Germline V lookup: CDR1 MDHEN, CDR2 SYDVKM. The V and J ends lost 7 bases and 5 bases, in that order; junction bases with no gene match: 8. This chain's CDR3 is CASTKGAAHQPQHF. The CDR3 DNA follows: TGTGCCAGCACGAAGGGGGCTGCTCATCAGCCCCAGCATTTT.

This clonotype was counted at least ten times. This rearrangement joins TRBV7-9 to TRBJ2-7; possible D gene TRBD2, 6 bases. The germline V gene encodes CDR1 SEHNR and CDR2 FQNEAQ (reference sequence). The CDR3 contains 12 residues. The ends were cut back, 4 bases at V and 9 bases at J, with 13 bases in the middle. Here the CDR3 reads CASSSPDGGQYF. In DNA form, the CDR3 reads TGTGCCAGCAGCTCCCCGGACGGGGGGCAGTACTTC. Supplemented by reference TRBV7-9 and TRBJ2-7, the full variable domain reads DTGVSQNPRHKITKRGQNVTFRCDPISEHNRLYWYRQTLGQGPEFLTYFQNEAQLEKSRLLSDRFSAERPKGSFSTLEIQRTEQGDSAMYLCASSSPDGGQYFGPGTRLTVT.

This clonotype was seen more than once but under ten times. The chain combines TRBV11-2 with TRBJ2-7; 9 bases align to TRBD1. From germline, CDR1 is SGHAT and CDR2 FQNNGV. With 4 bases clipped from V and 0 bases from J, the junction kept 4 bases outside the gene matches. There are 15 residues in the CDR3. The DNA of the CDR3 is TGTGCCAGCAGCTCCGGGACAGGGACCTCCTACGAGCAGTACTTC. Translation: CASSSGTGTSYEQYF.

This clonotype appeared many times. J is TRBJ2-7 and V is TRBV5-5; D may be TRBD2 (5 bases). The germline V and J ends were trimmed by 6 bases and 3 bases, with 13 bases remaining between them. The germline V gene encodes CDR1 SGHKS and CDR2 YYEKEE (reference sequence). The CDR3 spans 13 residues. For the CDR3, the DNA is TGTGCCAGCATGAGGGCTCCTGACTACGAGCAGTACTTC. Translation: CASMRAPDYEQYF.

The CDR3 here is CASRQIGGPLSYEEYF. CDR3 nucleotide sequence: TGTGCCAGCAGGCAGATAGGAGGACCACTCTCCTACGAAGAGTACTTC. This chain uses TRBV28 with TRBJ2-7; a possible D gene is TRBD2 (5 bases). CDR3 size: 16 residues. V was shortened by 6 bases and J by 11 bases, with 29 bases between the two germline ends. Looked up from germline, CDR1 is MDHEN and CDR2 is SYDVKM.

This clonotype was recorded many times. The rearrangement uses TRBV6-5 and TRBJ1-2, with D perhaps matching TRBD1 (5 bases). Germline V gene lookup returns CDR1 MNHEY and CDR2 SVGAGI. V lost 9 bases and J 5 bases, leaving 13 bases between the germline ends. The CDR3 contains 12 residues. The CDR3, as DNA: TGTGCCAGTTCTGACAGTGGTTATGGCTACACCTTC. Its translation: CASSDSGYGYTF.

V is TRBV28 and J is TRBJ1-2, with D possibly being TRBD1 (6 bases). CDR1 is MDHEN and CDR2 is SYDVKM in the germline V gene. There are 13 residues in the CDR3. V was shortened by 1 base and J by 6 bases, with 9 bases between the two germline ends. CDR3 amino acids: CASSLLGGNGYTF. The CDR3 DNA reads TGTGCCAGCAGTTTATTAGGGGGGAATGGCTACACCTTC.

The V and J genes are TRBV15 and TRBJ2-7; 9 bases are shared with TRBD2. With V trimmed by 5 bases and J by 3 bases, 17 bases remained unmatched. The length of the CDR3 is 18 residues. From germline, CDR1 is LNHNV and CDR2 YYDKDF (reference sequence). CDR3 nucleotide sequence: TGTGCCACCAGCGGTACACGTATTATAGCGGGAGACCTCTACGAGCAGTACTTC. This gives the protein CATSGTRIIAGDLYEQYF.

This clonotype was recorded many times. V and J are TRBV11-3 and TRBJ2-5; TRBD2 matches 16 bases. Trimming removed 5 bases from V and 5 bases from J; junction bases left unmatched: 5. Per germline, CDR1 SGHNT and CDR2 YENEEA. CDR3 size: 16 residues. In DNA form, the CDR3 reads TGTGCCAGCAGCCGTGGGACTAGCGGGGGGGTGGAGACCCAGTACTTC. Translation: CASSRGTSGGVETQYF.